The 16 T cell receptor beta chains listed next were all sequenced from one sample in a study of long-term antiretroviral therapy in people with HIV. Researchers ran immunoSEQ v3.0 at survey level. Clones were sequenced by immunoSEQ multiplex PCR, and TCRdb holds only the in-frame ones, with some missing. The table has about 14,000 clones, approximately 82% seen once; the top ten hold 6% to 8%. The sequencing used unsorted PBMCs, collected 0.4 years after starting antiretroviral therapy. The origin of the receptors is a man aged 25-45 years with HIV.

CDR3 sequence (DNA): TGCGCCAGCAGCTTATCGACTAGCGCACACAATGAGCAGTTCTTC. It specifies CASSLSTSAHNEQFF. The rearrangement joins TRBV5-1 to TRBJ2-1, with 8 bases that match TRBD2. The CDR3 extends over 15 amino acids. V shed 2 bases, J shed 5 bases, and the junction held 6 bases outside the gene matches. Germline V gene data show CDR1 as SGHRS and CDR2 as YFSETQ.

This CDR3 reads CAWSPGGSYTF. The CDR3 bases are TGTGCCTGGAGTCCCGGAGGGAGCTACACCTTC. The chain is built from TRBV30 and TRBJ1-2, with D hard to call. CDR3 length equals 11 residues. The V gene lost 2 bases and the J gene lost 9 bases, with 10 bases spanning the gap. Germline V gives CDR1 GTSNPN, CDR2 SVGIG (reference sequence).

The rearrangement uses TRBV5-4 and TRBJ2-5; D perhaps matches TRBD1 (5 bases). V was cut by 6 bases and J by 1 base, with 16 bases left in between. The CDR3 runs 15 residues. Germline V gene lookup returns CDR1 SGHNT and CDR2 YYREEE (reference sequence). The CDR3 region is CASTPRKGIQETQYF. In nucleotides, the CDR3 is TGTGCCAGCACGCCCCGTAAGGGGATCCAAGAGACCCAGTACTTC.

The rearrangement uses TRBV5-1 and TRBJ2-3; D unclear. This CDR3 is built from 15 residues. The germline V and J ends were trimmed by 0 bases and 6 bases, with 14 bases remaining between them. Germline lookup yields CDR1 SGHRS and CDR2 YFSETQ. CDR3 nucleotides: TGCGCCAGCAGCTTGGGGCTTCCAAACTCCGATACGCAGTATTTT. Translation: CASSLGLPNSDTQYF.

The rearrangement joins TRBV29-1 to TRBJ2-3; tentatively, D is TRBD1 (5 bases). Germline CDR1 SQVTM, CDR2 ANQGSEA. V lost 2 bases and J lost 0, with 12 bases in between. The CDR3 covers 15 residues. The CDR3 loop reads CSVEHGHLSTDTQYF. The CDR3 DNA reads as TGCAGCGTTGAACACGGACATCTCAGCACAGATACGCAGTATTTT.

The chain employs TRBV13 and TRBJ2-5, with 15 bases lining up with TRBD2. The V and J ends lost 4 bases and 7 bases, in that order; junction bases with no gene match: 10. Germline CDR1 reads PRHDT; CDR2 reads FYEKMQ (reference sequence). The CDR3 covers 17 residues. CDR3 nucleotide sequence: TGTGCCAGCAGCTCCTGGACTAGCGGGGGGGTTCTGGGGACCCAGTACTTC. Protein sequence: CASSSWTSGGVLGTQYF.

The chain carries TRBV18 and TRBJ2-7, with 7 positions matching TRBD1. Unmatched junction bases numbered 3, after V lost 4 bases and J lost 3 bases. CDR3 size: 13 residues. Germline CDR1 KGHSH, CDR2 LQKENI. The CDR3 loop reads CASSLRQGYEQYF. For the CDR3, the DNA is TGTGCCAGCTCACTCAGACAGGGCTACGAGCAGTACTTC.

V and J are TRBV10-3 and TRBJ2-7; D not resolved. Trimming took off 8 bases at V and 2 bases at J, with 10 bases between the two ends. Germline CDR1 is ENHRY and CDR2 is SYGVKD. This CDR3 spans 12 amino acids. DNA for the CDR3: TGTGCCATCTTGACGGAAGCCTACGAGCAGTACTTC. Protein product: CAILTEAYEQYF.

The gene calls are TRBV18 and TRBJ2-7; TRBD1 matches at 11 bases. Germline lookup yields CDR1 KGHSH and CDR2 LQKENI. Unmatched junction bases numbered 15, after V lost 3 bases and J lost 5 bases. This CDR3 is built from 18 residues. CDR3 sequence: CASSPRDRGNSAVNEQYF. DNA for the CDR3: TGTGCCAGCTCACCTCGGGACAGGGGGAATTCCGCCGTCAACGAGCAGTACTTC.

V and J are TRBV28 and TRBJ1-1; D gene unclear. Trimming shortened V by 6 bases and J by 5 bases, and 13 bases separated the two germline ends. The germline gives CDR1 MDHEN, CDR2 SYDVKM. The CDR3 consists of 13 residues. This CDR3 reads CASRTNVGTEAFF. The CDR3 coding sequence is TGTGCCAGCAGGACCAACGTGGGGACTGAAGCTTTCTTT.

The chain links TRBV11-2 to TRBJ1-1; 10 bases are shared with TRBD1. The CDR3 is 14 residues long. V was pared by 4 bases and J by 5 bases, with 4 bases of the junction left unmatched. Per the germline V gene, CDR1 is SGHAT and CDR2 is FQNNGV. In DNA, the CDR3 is TGTGCCAGCAGCTCCGGGACAGGGGTTACTGAAGCTTTCTTT. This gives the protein CASSSGTGVTEAFF.

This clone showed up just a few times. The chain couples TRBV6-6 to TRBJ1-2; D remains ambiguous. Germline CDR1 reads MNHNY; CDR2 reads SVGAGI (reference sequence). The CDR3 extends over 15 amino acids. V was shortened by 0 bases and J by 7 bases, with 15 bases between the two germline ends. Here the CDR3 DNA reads TGTGCCAGCAGTTACTCGGGCAGCCCATATCGTGGCTACACCTTC. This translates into CASSYSGSPYRGYTF.

CDR3 bases: TGCGCCAGCAGCCATCAGACAGGGTTGAGGACAGATACGCAGTATTTT. Its translation: CASSHQTGLRTDTQYF. The chain combines TRBV5-1 with TRBJ2-3; 7 bases align to TRBD1. J gave up 3 bases and V 4 bases, and 11 bases lay outside the gene matches. Germline CDR1 SGHRS, CDR2 YFSETQ. The CDR3 consists of 16 residues.

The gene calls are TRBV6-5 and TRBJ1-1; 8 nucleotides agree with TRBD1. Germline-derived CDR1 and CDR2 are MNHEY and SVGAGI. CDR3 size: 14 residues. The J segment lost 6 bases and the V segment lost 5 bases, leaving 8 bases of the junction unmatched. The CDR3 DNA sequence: TGTGCCAGCAGTATCGTCCAGGGGGCGTCTGAAGCTTTCTTT. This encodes CASSIVQGASEAFF.

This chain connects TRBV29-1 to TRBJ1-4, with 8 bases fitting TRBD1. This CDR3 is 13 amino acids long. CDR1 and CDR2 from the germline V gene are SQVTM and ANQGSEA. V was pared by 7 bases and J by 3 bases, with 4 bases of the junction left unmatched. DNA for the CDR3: TGCAGCGCGTCGGACAGGGCTAATGAAAAACTGTTTTTT. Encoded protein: CSASDRANEKLFF.

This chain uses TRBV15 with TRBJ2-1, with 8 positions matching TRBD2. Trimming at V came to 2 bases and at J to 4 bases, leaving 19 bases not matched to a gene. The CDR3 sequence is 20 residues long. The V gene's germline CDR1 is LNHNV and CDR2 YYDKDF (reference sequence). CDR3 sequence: CATSRPMGGRTPLGYNEQFF. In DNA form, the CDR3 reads TGTGCCACCAGCAGACCCATGGGCGGGAGGACCCCCTTGGGGTACAATGAGCAGTTCTTC.